Below, 8 T cell receptor beta chains from the same sample are listed, as sequenced in a study of cytomegalovirus exposure and HLA in healthy donors. PCR employed 60 Vbeta and 13 Jbeta primers. Some clones are missing from TCRdb's copy, which holds only in-frame ones; the method was immunoSEQ multiplex PCR. The sample has approximately 150,000 clones, 75% to 90% seen once. The sample taken for sequencing was PBMCs. Source of these receptors: a woman in her twenties or thirties in good health and CMV-seronegative.

This chain uses TRBV14 with TRBJ1-5; TRBD1 is a possible D gene (5 bases). Germline loops: CDR1 SGHDN, CDR2 FVKESK. The CDR3 extends over 15 amino acids. V was cut by 1 base and J by 9 bases, with 16 bases left in between. The CDR3 loop reads CASSQGRGPGSPQHF. DNA for the CDR3: TGTGCCAGCAGCCAAGGAAGGGGTCCCGGTTCGCCCCAGCATTTT.

The chain couples TRBV9 to TRBJ1-1; D ambiguous. The CDR3 covers 13 residues. Trimming stripped 4 bases from V and 5 bases from J, with 12 bases between. In germline, CDR1 is SGDLS, CDR2 YYNGEE. CDR3 nucleotides: TGTGCCAGCAGCCCCTCGGTTTTTACTGAAGCTTTCTTT. It codes for CASSPSVFTEAFF.

The V and J genes are TRBV5-1 and TRBJ2-1, with D maybe TRBD1 (6 bases). The CDR3 loop spans 15 amino acids. The V end was cut by 0 bases, the J end by 6 bases, with 13 bases between. Per the germline V gene, CDR1 is SGHRS and CDR2 is YFSETQ. The CDR3 spells CASSLEGQESNEQFF. The CDR3 nucleotides are TGCGCCAGCAGCTTGGAGGGACAAGAGTCCAATGAGCAGTTCTTC.

The chain joins TRBV27 to TRBJ2-7; possibly TRBD2 for D (6 bases). CDR1 MNHEY and CDR2 SMNVEV come from the germline V gene (reference sequence). There are 15 residues in the CDR3. V was clipped by 0 bases and J by 6 bases, with 15 bases between them. This CDR3 is CASSLSYRTRGEQYF. Written as DNA, the CDR3 is TGTGCCAGCAGTTTATCGTACCGGACGCGGGGCGAGCAGTACTTC.

The chain employs TRBV18 and TRBJ2-1, with unresolved D. V was pared by 2 bases and J by 8 bases, with 7 bases between. CDR1 and CDR2 from the germline V gene are KGHSH and LQKENI. The CDR3 has 12 residues. The CDR3 DNA reads TGTGCCAGCTCACCAAACTCGGATGAGCAGTTCTTC. This sequence encodes CASSPNSDEQFF.

The V call is TRBV5-1, the J call TRBJ2-3, with TRBD1 as a possible D gene (6 bases). Trimming pared 4 bases from V and 3 bases from J, leaving 15 bases between. This CDR3 is 15 amino acids long. Germline V gene data show CDR1 as SGHRS and CDR2 as YFSETQ. The CDR3: CASSPRSQGTDTQYF. The DNA for the CDR3 is TGCGCCAGCAGCCCCCGGTCACAGGGTACAGATACGCAGTATTTT.

The chain has TRBV11-2 and TRBJ2-3; the D gene is possibly TRBD2 (6 bases). The CDR3 covers 15 residues. The V gene's germline CDR1 is SGHAT and CDR2 FQNNGV. Deletions cut 5 bases from V and 2 bases from J, with 14 bases between. The CDR3 here is CASSQSGLTTDTQYF. As DNA, the CDR3 is TGTGCCAGCAGCCAGTCGGGACTTACCACAGATACGCAGTATTTT.

In this sample, this clone turned up a few times. The chain joins TRBV6-1 to TRBJ2-3, with D possibly TRBD1 on 6 matching bases. Germline CDR1 and CDR2: MNHNS and SASEGT. The CDR3 is 16 amino acids. V was shortened by 3 bases and J by 1 base, with 14 bases between the two germline ends. CDR3 bases: TGTGCCAGCAGTGACGTACAGGGTAGGGGCACAGATACGCAGTATTTT. As protein: CASSDVQGRGTDTQYF.